The subject of this entry is one T cell receptor beta chain. It has no known antigen specificity. Base qualities are not provided; no much larger clone lies one nucleotide away. For sequencing, an Illumina NovaSeq 6000 was employed. Using 5'RACE with constant-segment primers, TCRalpha and TCRbeta cDNA libraries were constructed, with sample barcodes and unique molecular identifiers added in the process. Trizol reagent was used to extract RNA from every sample. Libraries were amplified in two PCR steps, with a second sample barcode and Illumina TruSeq adapters added in the second step. Sequencing of libraries was performed on an Illumina NovaSeq with 2 x 150 bp paired-end reads. For the original study's pipeline: With migec v1.2.7, reads were demultiplexed and then collapsed into UMI-guided consensus sequences. Using mixcr v2.1.11, the UMI consensuses were aligned to TRA and TRB V and J templates and assembled into clonotypes. Expanded or contracted clonotypes were those called significant by both edgeR and NoisET, with noise models trained on biological replicates. For edgeR calls, the cutoffs were a false discovery rate-adjusted p below 0.01 and a log2 fold-change threshold of 1. As an exploratory analysis of dynamics, max-normalized trajectories of the 1000 most abundant clonotypes were examined with PCA combined with hierarchical clustering. Separately sequenced CD4+ and CD8+ repertoires were used to assign a CD4 or CD8 phenotype to each responding clone. TCRdb passed the public sequencing reads through fastp at Q25 and MiXCR, retaining productive beta sequences. Identical CDR3 proteins give one entry, which carries the most common genes and DNA. V and J calls and clone size were set by TCRdb, not the authors. For this sample the table gives about 110,000 distinct CDR3 sequences, of which over 15% were detected only once. Less than 6% of the sample is taken by the ten largest.

The sample is drawn from a study of T-cell memory formation after mild COVID-19 (dated by TCRdb to 2020 to 2022). Some background on the complete study: TCR sequence clusters from the two donors were found to be largely donor specific. Two young, previously healthy adult volunteers, one female and one male, were included in the cohort. T-cell clones expanding and contracting after mild COVID-19 in a couple of donors were tracked by longitudinal TCRalpha and TCRbeta repertoire sequencing.

The CDR1 and CDR2 encoded by the germline V gene are LGHNA and YNFKEQ. The CDR3 spans 12 residues, from the cysteine through the phenylalanine. Kept here is only the CDR3 DNA, which spans 36 bases and is read in frame from base 1. At the junction V is shortened by 1 base and J by 9 bases, with 8 bases in between. Overall study results and their limits: The study included only a couple of mild cases, and larger cohorts that include severe cases with pre-infection samples were judged to be necessary. Clones contracting from day 15 to 85 had balanced CD4/CD8 phenotypes, while a second wave expanding from day 15 to 37 was biased towards CD4+. The detection of some responding clones in pre-infection memory suggests that pre-existing cross-reactive memory T cells joined the SARS-CoV-2 response. SARS-CoV-2 specificity was not confirmed for the second-wave clones peaking on day 37. Contracting CD4+ clones appeared mostly in the CM and EM memory subsets, whereas CD8+ clones were enriched in EMRA.

Ficoll-Paque density gradient centrifugation was the method used to isolate PBMCs. The receptor was derived from a man aged 18 to 29 who had mild COVID-19 (a few samples of this study predate the infection). The sample titles of this study are shuffled in the database, so cell type and time point are left out; the donor was told from shared clones. The sequencing input was PBMCs or a T cell subset sorted from them (not recorded which). The rearrangement combines TRBV4-2 with TRBJ2-3; no confident D gene assignment can be made. The CDR3 has the sequence CASSQGAGTQYF. The DNA sequence follows: TGTGCCAGCAGCCAAGGGGCTGGCACGCAGTATTTT.